What follows is one T cell receptor (beta chain) and its context. Its target is not known. The data stem from a study of cytomegalovirus exposure and HLA in healthy donors. The V gene lost 2 bases and the J gene lost 2 bases, with 4 bases spanning the gap. CDR3 length: 12 amino acids. Germline V gene sequence: CDR1 SGHRS, CDR2 YFSETQ. All donors participated as healthy donors of bone marrow. In the PCR, 60 Vbeta and 13 Jbeta primers were used. The repertoire was sequenced with immunoSEQ multiplex PCR; TCRdb's copy has only in-frame clones and lacks some. The profile covers over 130,000 clones, with 75% to 85% appearing a single time and just under 6.5% taken by the ten largest. Study-wide points: Fewer N-insertions than the roughly 630-donor mean were reportedly shown by an Asian-associated ancestry cluster in a later analysis. Upon later analysis, TCR association rates were observed to vary by HLA locus, being highest for DRB1 and lowest for HLA-C. Many donors carried some public TCRs, although rarity characterized most TCR sequences.

The chain links TRBV5-1 to TRBJ2-5; D is undetermined. The source material was PBMCs. The sequence came from a man between 50 and 59 years old in good health and CMV-seropositive. CDR3 DNA sequence: TGCGCCAGCAGCTTTAGACAAGAGACCCAGTACTTC. This gives the protein CASSFRQETQYF.